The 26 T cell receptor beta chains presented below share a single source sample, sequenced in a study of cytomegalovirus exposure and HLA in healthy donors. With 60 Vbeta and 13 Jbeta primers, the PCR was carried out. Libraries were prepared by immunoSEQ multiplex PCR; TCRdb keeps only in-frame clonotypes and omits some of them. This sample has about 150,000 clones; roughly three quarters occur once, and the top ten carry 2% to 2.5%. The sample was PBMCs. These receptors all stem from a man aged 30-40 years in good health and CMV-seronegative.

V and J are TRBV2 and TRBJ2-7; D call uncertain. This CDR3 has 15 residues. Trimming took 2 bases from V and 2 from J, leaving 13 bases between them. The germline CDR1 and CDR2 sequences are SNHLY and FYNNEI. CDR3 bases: TGTGCCAGCAGTGAACAGGTTCGACGGCCCTACGAGCAGTACTTC. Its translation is CASSEQVRRPYEQYF.

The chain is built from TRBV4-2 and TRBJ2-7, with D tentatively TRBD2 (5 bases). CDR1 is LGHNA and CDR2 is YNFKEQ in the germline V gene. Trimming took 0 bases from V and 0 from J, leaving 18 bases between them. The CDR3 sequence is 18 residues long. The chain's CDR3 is CASSQDPPVGSVSYEQYF. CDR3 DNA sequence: TGTGCCAGCAGCCAAGATCCCCCTGTGGGTAGCGTCTCCTACGAGCAGTACTTC.

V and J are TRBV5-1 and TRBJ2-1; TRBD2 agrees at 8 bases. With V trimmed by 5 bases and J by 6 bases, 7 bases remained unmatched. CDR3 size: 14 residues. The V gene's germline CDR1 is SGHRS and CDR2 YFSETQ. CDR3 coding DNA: TGCGCCAGCAGGCCGGGACTAGGTTTCAATGAGCAGTTCTTC. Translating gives CASRPGLGFNEQFF.

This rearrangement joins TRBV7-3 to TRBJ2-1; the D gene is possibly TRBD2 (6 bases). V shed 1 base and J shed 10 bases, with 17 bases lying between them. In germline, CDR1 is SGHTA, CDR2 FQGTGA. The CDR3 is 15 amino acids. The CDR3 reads CASSLIAGRRDEQFF. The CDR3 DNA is TGTGCCAGCAGCTTAATCGCGGGACGACGAGACGAGCAGTTCTTC.

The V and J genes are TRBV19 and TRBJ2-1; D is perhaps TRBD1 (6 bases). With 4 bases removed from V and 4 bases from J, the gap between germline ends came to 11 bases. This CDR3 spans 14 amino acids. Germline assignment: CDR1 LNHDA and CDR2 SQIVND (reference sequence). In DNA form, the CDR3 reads TGTGCCAGTAGTACCTGGACAGCATACAATGAGCAGTTCTTC. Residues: CASSTWTAYNEQFF. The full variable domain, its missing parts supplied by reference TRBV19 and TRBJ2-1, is DGGITQSPKYLFRKEGQNVTLSCEQNLNHDAMYWYRQDPGQGLRLIYYSQIVNDFQKGDIAEGYSVSREKKESFPLTVTSAQKNPTAFYLCASSTWTAYNEQFFGPGTRLTVL.

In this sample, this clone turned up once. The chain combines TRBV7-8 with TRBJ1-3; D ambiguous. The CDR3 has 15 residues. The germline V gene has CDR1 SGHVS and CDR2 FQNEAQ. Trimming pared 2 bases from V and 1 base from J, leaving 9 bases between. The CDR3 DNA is TGTGCCAGCAGCTTAAGTTTTACTTCTGGAAACACCATATATTTT. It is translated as CASSLSFTSGNTIYF. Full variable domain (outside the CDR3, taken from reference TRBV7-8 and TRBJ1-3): GAGVSQSPRYKVAKRGQDVALRCDPISGHVSLFWYQQALGQGPEFLTYFQNEAQLDKSGLPSDRFFAERPEGSVSTLKIQRTQQEDSAVYLCASSLSFTSGNTIYFGEGSWLTVV.

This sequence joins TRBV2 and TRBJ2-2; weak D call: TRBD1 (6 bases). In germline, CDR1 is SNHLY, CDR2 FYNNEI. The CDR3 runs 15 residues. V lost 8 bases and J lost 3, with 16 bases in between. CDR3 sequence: CASGGRSEYTGELFF. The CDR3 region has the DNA TGTGCCAGCGGGGGCCGGTCGGAGTACACCGGGGAGCTGTTTTTT. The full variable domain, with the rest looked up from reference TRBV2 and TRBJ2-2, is EPEVTQTPSHQVTQMGQEVILRCVPISNHLYFYWYRQILGQKVEFLVSFYNNEISEKSEIFDDQFSVERPDGSNFTLKIRSTKLEDSAMYFCASGGRSEYTGELFFGEGSRLTVL.

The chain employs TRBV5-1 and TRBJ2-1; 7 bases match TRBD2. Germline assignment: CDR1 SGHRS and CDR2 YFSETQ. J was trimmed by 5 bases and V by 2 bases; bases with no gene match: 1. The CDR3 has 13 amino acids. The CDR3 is CASSFGGDNEQFF. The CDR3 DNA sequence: TGCGCCAGCAGCTTTGGGGGGGACAATGAGCAGTTCTTC. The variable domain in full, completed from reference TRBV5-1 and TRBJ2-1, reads KAGVTQTPRYLIKTRGQQVTLSCSPISGHRSVSWYQQTPGQGLQFLFEYFSETQRNKGNFPGRFSGRQFSNSRSEMNVSTLELGDSALYLCASSFGGDNEQFFGPGTRLTVL.

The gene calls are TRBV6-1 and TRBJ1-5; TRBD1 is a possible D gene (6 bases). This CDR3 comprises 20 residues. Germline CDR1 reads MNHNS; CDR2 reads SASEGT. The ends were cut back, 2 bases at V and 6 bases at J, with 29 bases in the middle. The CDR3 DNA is TGTGCCAGCAGTGAAAGCGGAAGGGGGGAGGGTCCCCCGATCCGTCAGCCCCAGCATTTT. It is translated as CASSESGRGEGPPIRQPQHF.

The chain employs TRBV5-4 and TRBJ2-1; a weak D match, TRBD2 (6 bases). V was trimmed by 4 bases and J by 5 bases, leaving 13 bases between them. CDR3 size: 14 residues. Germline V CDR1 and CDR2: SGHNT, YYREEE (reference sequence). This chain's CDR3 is CASSLRDFHNEQFF. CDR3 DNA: TGTGCCAGCAGCCTCCGGGACTTCCACAATGAGCAGTTCTTC.

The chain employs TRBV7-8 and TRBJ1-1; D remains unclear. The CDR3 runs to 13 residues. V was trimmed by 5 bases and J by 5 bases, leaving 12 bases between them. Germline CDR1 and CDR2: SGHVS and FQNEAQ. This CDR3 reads CASSVQVRTEAFF. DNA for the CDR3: TGTGCCAGCAGCGTACAAGTGAGGACTGAAGCTTTCTTT.

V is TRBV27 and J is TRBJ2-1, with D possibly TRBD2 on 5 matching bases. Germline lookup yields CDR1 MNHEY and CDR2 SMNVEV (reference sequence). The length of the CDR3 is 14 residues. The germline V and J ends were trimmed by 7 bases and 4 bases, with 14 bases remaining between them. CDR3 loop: CASNFKSGYNEQFF. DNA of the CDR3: TGTGCCAGCAATTTCAAGAGCGGATACAATGAGCAGTTCTTC.

Written as DNA, the CDR3 is TGTGCCAGCAGCCTTTCCGGGACAGGGCGTGAAGAGCAGTACTTC. It is translated as CASSLSGTGREEQYF. The gene calls are TRBV9 and TRBJ2-7, with TRBD1 matching over 9 bases. V was clipped by 4 bases and J by 7 bases; unmatched bases: 12. CDR1 is SGDLS, CDR2 YYNGEE, per germline. This CDR3 comprises 15 residues.

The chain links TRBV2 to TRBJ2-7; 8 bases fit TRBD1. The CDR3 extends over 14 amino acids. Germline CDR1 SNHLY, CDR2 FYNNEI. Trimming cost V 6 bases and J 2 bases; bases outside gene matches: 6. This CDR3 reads CASRDRGGAYEQYF. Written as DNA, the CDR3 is TGTGCCAGCAGAGACAGGGGTGGGGCCTACGAGCAGTACTTC.

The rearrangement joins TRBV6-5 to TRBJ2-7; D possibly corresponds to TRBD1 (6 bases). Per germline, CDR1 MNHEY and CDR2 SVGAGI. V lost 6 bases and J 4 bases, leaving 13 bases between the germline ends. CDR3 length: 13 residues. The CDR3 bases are TGTGCCAGCAGACGACCGGGACATTACGAGCAGTACTTC. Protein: CASRRPGHYEQYF.

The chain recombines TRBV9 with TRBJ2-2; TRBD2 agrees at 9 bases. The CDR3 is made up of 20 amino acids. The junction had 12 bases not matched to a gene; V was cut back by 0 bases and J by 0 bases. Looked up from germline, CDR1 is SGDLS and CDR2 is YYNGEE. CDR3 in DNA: TGTGCCAGCAGCGTAGCTACCGCTAGCGGGATGGGGACGAACACCGGGGAGCTGTTTTTT. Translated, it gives CASSVATASGMGTNTGELFF.

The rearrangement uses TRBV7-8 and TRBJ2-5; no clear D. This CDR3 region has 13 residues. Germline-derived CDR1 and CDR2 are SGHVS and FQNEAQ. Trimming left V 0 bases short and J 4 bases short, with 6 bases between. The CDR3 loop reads CASSLARRETQYF. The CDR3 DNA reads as TGTGCCAGCAGCTTAGCCAGGCGAGAGACCCAGTACTTC. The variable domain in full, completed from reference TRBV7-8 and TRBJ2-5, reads GAGVSQSPRYKVAKRGQDVALRCDPISGHVSLFWYQQALGQGPEFLTYFQNEAQLDKSGLPSDRFFAERPEGSVSTLKIQRTQQEDSAVYLCASSLARRETQYFGPGTRLLVL.

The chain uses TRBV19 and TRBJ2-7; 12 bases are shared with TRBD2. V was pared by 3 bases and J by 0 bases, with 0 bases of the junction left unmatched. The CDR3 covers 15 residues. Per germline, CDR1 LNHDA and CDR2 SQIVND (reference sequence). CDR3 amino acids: CASSMGLAGSYEQYF. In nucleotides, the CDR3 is TGTGCCAGTAGTATGGGACTAGCGGGCTCCTACGAGCAGTACTTC.

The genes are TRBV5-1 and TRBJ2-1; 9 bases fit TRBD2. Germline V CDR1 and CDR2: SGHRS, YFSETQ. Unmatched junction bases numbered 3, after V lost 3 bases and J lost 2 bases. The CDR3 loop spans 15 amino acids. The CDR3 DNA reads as TGCGCCAGCAGCTCTGGACTAGCGACCTACAATGAGCAGTTCTTC. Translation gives CASSSGLATYNEQFF.

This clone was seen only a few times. CDR3: CASSGGGGADTQYF. CDR3 sequence (DNA): TGTGCCAGCAGCGGAGGGGGGGGCGCAGATACGCAGTATTTT. The chain carries TRBV5-5 and TRBJ2-3; perhaps TRBD2 as D (7 bases). V was pared by 4 bases and J by 4 bases, with 13 bases between. Germline CDR1 and CDR2: SGHKS and YYEKEE (reference sequence). The length of the CDR3 is 14 residues.

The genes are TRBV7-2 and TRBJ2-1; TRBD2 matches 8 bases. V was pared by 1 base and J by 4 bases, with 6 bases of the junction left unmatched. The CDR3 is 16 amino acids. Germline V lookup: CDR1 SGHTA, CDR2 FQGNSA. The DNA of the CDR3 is TGTGCCAGCAGCTTAGGATCTAGCGGGTATTACAATGAGCAGTTCTTC. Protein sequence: CASSLGSSGYYNEQFF.

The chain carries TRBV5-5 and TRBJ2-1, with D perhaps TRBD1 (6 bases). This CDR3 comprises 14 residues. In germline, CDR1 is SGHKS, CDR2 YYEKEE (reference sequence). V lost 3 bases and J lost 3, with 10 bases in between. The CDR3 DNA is TGTGCCAGCAGCTGGGCAGGGGACTACAATGAGCAGTTCTTC. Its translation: CASSWAGDYNEQFF. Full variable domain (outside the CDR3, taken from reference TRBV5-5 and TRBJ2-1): DAGVTQSPTHLIKTRGQQVTLRCSPISGHKSVSWYQQVLGQGPQFIFQYYEKEERGRGNFPDRFSARQFPNYSSELNVNALLLGDSALYLCASSWAGDYNEQFFGPGTRLTVL.

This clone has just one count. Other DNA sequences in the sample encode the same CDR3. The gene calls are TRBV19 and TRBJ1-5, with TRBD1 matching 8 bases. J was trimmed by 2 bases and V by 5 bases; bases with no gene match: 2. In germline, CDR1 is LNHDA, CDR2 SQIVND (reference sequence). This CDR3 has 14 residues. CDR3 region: CASSGQGGNQPQHF. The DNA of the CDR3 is TGTGCCAGTAGTGGACAGGGTGGCAATCAGCCCCAGCATTTT.

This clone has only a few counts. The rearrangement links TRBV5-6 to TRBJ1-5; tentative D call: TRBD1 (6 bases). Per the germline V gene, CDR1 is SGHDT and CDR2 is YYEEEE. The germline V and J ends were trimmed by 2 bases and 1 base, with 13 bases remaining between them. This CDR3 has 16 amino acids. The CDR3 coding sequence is TGTGCCAGCAGCTTAATCAGGCAGGGGAGCAATCAGCCCCAGCATTTT. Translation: CASSLIRQGSNQPQHF.

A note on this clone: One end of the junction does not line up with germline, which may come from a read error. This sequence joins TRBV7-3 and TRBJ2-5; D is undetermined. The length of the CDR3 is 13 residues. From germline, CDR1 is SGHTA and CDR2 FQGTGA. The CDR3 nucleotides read TGTGCCAGCAGGTTAAACAGCCAAGAGACCCAGTACTTC. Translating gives CASRLNSQETQYF.

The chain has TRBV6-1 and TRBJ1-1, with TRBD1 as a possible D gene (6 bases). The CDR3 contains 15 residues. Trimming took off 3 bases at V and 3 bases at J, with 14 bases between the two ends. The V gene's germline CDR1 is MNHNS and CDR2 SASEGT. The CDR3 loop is CASSEKQGTYTEAFF. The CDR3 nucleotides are TGTGCCAGCAGTGAGAAACAGGGTACGTACACTGAAGCTTTCTTT.